This entry lists 21 T cell receptor beta chains sequenced from one sample in a study of T cell responses to AZD1222 COVID-19 vaccine. The repertoire was sequenced with immunoSEQ multiplex PCR; TCRdb's copy has only in-frame clones and lacks some. The table has tens of thousands of clones, around 80% seen once. The sequences come from peripheral blood, collected 28 days after the second AZD1222 dose. Receptors originate from an adult who received the AZD1222 COVID-19 vaccine.

V usage is TRBV18 and J usage is TRBJ1-5, with D possibly matching TRBD1 (5 bases). Germline assignment: CDR1 KGHSH and CDR2 LQKENI. This CDR3 has 15 residues. V was clipped by 0 bases and J by 2 bases, with 8 bases between them. CDR3: CASSPPGPRNQPQHF. CDR3 sequence (DNA): TGTGCCAGCTCACCACCGGGGCCCCGCAATCAGCCCCAGCATTTT. Filled out from reference TRBV18 and TRBJ1-5, the complete variable domain reads NAGVMQNPRHLVRRRGQEARLRCSPMKGHSHVYWYRQLPEEGLKFMVYLQKENIIDESGMPKERFSAEFPKEGPSILRIQQVVRGDSAAYFCASSPPGPRNQPQHFGDGTRLSIL.

This chain connects TRBV27 to TRBJ2-4, with 11 bases lining up with TRBD2. Germline loops: CDR1 MNHEY, CDR2 SMNVEV (reference sequence). The CDR3 has 16 residues. Trimming removed 5 bases from V and 0 bases from J; junction bases left unmatched: 3. The CDR3 DNA sequence: TGTGCCAGCAGTCCTAGCGGGGGGCTAGCCAAAAACATTCAGTACTTC. Its translation is CASSPSGGLAKNIQYF.

The chain uses TRBV28 and TRBJ1-4; weak D call: TRBD1 (5 bases). Germline CDR1 reads MDHEN; CDR2 reads SYDVKM. CDR3 length: 14 amino acids. V was pared by 3 bases and J by 3 bases, with 8 bases between. The CDR3 DNA follows: TGTGCCAGCAGTTTCGACAGCTCTAATGAAAAACTGTTTTTT. Translating gives CASSFDSSNEKLFF. Full variable domain (rest looked up from reference TRBV28 and TRBJ1-4): DVKVTQSSRYLVKRTGEKVFLECVQDMDHENMFWYRQDPGLGLRLIYFSYDVKMKEKGDIPEGYSVSREKKERFSLILESASTNQTSMYLCASSFDSSNEKLFFGSGTQLSVL.

This chain joins TRBV10-1 and TRBJ2-2; D is possibly TRBD1 (7 bases). This CDR3 is built from 13 residues. V dropped 6 bases and J dropped 5 bases, with 10 bases sitting between them. Germline V lookup: CDR1 WNHNN, CDR2 SYGVQD (reference sequence). The DNA for the CDR3 is TGCGCCAGCAGGTCAGGGGGGACCGGGGAGCTGTTTTTT. It translates to CASRSGGTGELFF.

This clone showed up just a few times. This chain connects TRBV28 to TRBJ2-7, with D tentatively TRBD1 (5 bases). V lost 6 bases and J lost 4, with 16 bases in between. The CDR3 runs to 14 residues. In germline, CDR1 is MDHEN, CDR2 SYDVKM. The CDR3 bases are TGTGCCAGCAGCCTGGCTAAGGGGTTGTACGAGCAGTACTTC. It codes for CASSLAKGLYEQYF.

This clone came up once. The V gene is TRBV6-5, the J gene TRBJ1-5, with D perhaps TRBD1 (6 bases). The V end lost 5 bases, the J end lost 2 bases, and 13 bases lay between the germline ends. Germline V lookup: CDR1 MNHEY, CDR2 SVGAGI. The CDR3 is 15 residues long. This CDR3 reads CASSRDNGGNQPQHF. CDR3 nucleotides: TGTGCCAGCAGTCGGGACAATGGAGGCAATCAGCCCCAGCATTTT.

V and J are TRBV5-6 and TRBJ1-6, with D maybe TRBD1 (5 bases). Trimming removed 4 bases from V and 9 bases from J, with 8 bases in between. Germline lookup yields CDR1 SGHDT and CDR2 YYEEEE. The CDR3 is made up of 12 amino acids. This CDR3 is CASSITGSPLHF. The CDR3 bases are TGTGCCAGCAGCATAACAGGTTCACCCCTCCACTTT.

V gene TRBV2 combines with J gene TRBJ2-3; D is ambiguous. Germline V lookup: CDR1 SNHLY, CDR2 FYNNEI. This CDR3 contains 17 residues. The V end was cut by 6 bases, the J end by 4 bases, with 23 bases between. The CDR3 DNA follows: TGTGCCAGCAGGGAATGGGTAAACATCGGAGTTGCAGATACGCAGTATTTT. Translation: CASREWVNIGVADTQYF.

This sequence joins TRBV10-2 and TRBJ1-1; D call uncertain. Trimming cost V 0 bases and J 4 bases, with 18 bases left between them. Germline V gene data show CDR1 as WSHSY and CDR2 as SAAADI. CDR3 size: 17 residues. The CDR3 DNA reads TGCGCCAGCAGTGAGTCTAGTTTTTGGGGAATGAGCACTGAAGCTTTCTTT. The encoded protein is CASSESSFWGMSTEAFF.

The gene calls are TRBV19 and TRBJ1-4; maybe TRBD1 (5 bases). The CDR3 contains 15 residues. Germline loops: CDR1 LNHDA, CDR2 SQIVND (reference sequence). Trimming stripped 8 bases from V and 10 bases from J, with 23 bases between. The CDR3 nucleotides are TGTGCCAGTCGCCCGGAGGGACCGGGGGACGGAAAACTGTTTTTT. It is translated as CASRPEGPGDGKLFF.

Comment on this clone: Sequence at one end of the junction differs from germline and may be a read error. The J gene is TRBJ1-2, the V gene TRBV2; D ambiguous. The CDR3 extends over 18 amino acids. Looked up from germline, CDR1 is SNHLY and CDR2 is FYNNEI. The DNA for the CDR3 is TGTGCCAGCCGTGATACACAGTTAACGGCCAGTCCTAACTATGGCTACACCTTC. This sequence encodes CASRDTQLTASPNYGYTF.

The chain links TRBV2 to TRBJ2-5; 11 nucleotides agree with TRBD2. Germline CDR1 and CDR2: SNHLY and FYNNEI. J was trimmed by 5 bases and V by 4 bases; bases with no gene match: 3. This CDR3 has 14 residues. The CDR3 DNA reads as TGTGCCAGCAGTGGACTAGCGGGACCGGAGACCCAGTACTTC. This gives the protein CASSGLAGPETQYF.

This clone was recorded only once. The same CDR3 is also encoded by other DNA sequences in this sample. The chain couples TRBV27 to TRBJ1-5; TRBD1 matches at 7 bases. The ends lost 5 bases at V and 0 bases at J; junction bases unmatched: 4. CDR1 MNHEY and CDR2 SMNVEV come from the germline V gene (reference sequence). This CDR3 contains 15 residues. DNA for the CDR3: TGTGCCAGCAGTCTACAGGGGCTTAGCAATCAGCCCCAGCATTTT. Protein: CASSLQGLSNQPQHF.

The gene calls are TRBV30 and TRBJ1-5; 10 nucleotides agree with TRBD1. The germline V gene has CDR1 GTSNPN and CDR2 SVGIG (reference sequence). The CDR3 is made up of 12 amino acids. After removal of 5 bases from V and 5 bases from J, the junction contained 0 bases not matched to a gene. The CDR3 here is CAWGQGDQPQHF. CDR3 in DNA: TGTGCCTGGGGACAGGGGGATCAGCCCCAGCATTTT.

The chain carries TRBV4-1 and TRBJ2-1; D not certain. Deletions cut 1 base from V and 1 base from J, with 11 bases between. Germline V gene data show CDR1 as MGHRA and CDR2 as YSYEKL. The CDR3 contains 16 residues. CDR3 nucleotides: TGCGCCAGCAGCCAAGCAAGCCACCTATCCTACAATGAGCAGTTCTTC. As protein: CASSQASHLSYNEQFF.

This sequence joins TRBV5-4 and TRBJ2-7; D is unclear. The germline gives CDR1 SGHNT, CDR2 YYREEE (reference sequence). The ends were cut back, 1 base at V and 3 bases at J, with 14 bases in the middle. The CDR3 runs 15 residues. This chain's CDR3 is CASSLLAGKDYEQYF. The CDR3 bases are TGTGCCAGCAGCTTGCTGGCAGGAAAGGACTACGAGCAGTACTTC.

The rearrangement joins TRBV4-1 to TRBJ1-5; 8 bases map to TRBD1. V lost 0 bases to trimming and J lost 7 bases; unmatched junction nucleotides: 11. The germline V gene encodes CDR1 MGHRA and CDR2 YSYEKL. The CDR3 consists of 17 residues. CDR3 in DNA: TGCGCCAGCAGCCAAGATATCCTCCAGGGGGCAGGGCAGCCCCAGCATTTT. This codes for CASSQDILQGAGQPQHF.

In DNA form, the CDR3 reads TGTGCCAGCAGCTTAGGGCAGCCGAAGGAGCCCCAGCATTTT. Translating gives CASSLGQPKEPQHF. This chain links TRBV7-9 with TRBJ1-5; D unclear. The germline V gene encodes CDR1 SEHNR and CDR2 FQNEAQ (reference sequence). The CDR3 extends over 14 amino acids. Trimming stripped 1 base from V and 8 bases from J, with 12 bases between. The whole variable domain, remainder taken from reference TRBV7-9 and TRBJ1-5, is DTGVSQNPRHKITKRGQNVTFRCDPISEHNRLYWYRQTLGQGPEFLTYFQNEAQLEKSRLLSDRFSAERPKGSFSTLEIQRTEQGDSAMYLCASSLGQPKEPQHFGDGTRLSIL.

This chain joins TRBV29-1 and TRBJ2-7; 7 bases align to TRBD2. The CDR3 is 14 amino acids. CDR1 SQVTM and CDR2 ANQGSEA come from the germline V gene. J was trimmed by 0 bases and V by 1 base; bases with no gene match: 3. The CDR3, as DNA: TGCAGCGTTGAAGTTAGCGGGTCCTCCTACGAGCAGTACTTC. Translating gives CSVEVSGSSYEQYF.

This chain links TRBV12-5 with TRBJ2-5; 8 positions agree with TRBD2. Germline V gives CDR1 LGHNT, CDR2 FRNRAP. V dropped 1 base and J dropped 3; count of bases not matched to a gene: 7. This CDR3 has 16 amino acids. CDR3 in amino acids: CASGLGSGGVEETQYF. The CDR3 DNA is TGTGCTAGTGGTTTGGGCTCGGGGGGGGTTGAAGAGACCCAGTACTTC. The entire variable domain, with the rest obtained from reference TRBV12-5 and TRBJ2-5, is as follows: DARVTQTPRHKVTEMGQEVTMRCQPILGHNTVFWYRQTMMQGLELLAYFRNRAPLDDSGMPKDRFSAEMPDATLATLKIQPSEPRDSAVYFCASGLGSGGVEETQYFGPGTRLLVL.

The rearrangement uses TRBV15 and TRBJ1-2, with 7 bases identical to TRBD1. The CDR3 loop spans 13 amino acids. Per the germline V gene, CDR1 is LNHNV and CDR2 is YYDKDF (reference sequence). The V gene end was trimmed by 3 bases and the J gene end by 3 bases; junction bases not matched to a gene: 1. CDR3 in DNA: TGTGCCACCAGCAGGGGGACAGACTATGGCTACACCTTC. It translates to CATSRGTDYGYTF.